This T cell receptor beta chain emerged from a study of blood T cell repertoires in COVID-19 (dated by TCRdb to between 2020 and 2021). Study-level background: Samples covering the acute and convalescent phases of COVID-19 were provided by collaborators in the United States, Italy and Spain. The material from the prospective study consisted of cDNA or gDNA derived from T cells, B-cell-depleted T cells, or PBMCs. Deeply sampled blood TCRbeta repertoires from subjects exposed to, actively infected with, or recovered from COVID-19 were included in the dataset. The repertoires were made available in a free public database intended to serve as a resource for research on the immune response to SARS-CoV-2. The samples were drawn from two sources: the first 160 participants of the ongoing ImmuneRACE study, and 1,200 or so subjects contributed by 6 global collaborators. Sample metadata almost always included a de-identified subject ID, COVID-19 status, age in years and sex. Where available, HLA class I and class II types were obtained from metadata supplied by the sample provider rather than from assay-based typing. Overall results and qualifications from the work: The amount of clinical and demographic metadata varied by source and participant and was provided uncurated.

The collaborating institutions used their own protocols to collect whole blood in K2EDTA tubes. For TCRbeta analysis, collaborator samples were shipped as frozen whole blood, as isolated PBMCs, or as DNA extracted from either sample type. TCRbeta CDR3 regions were amplified from genomic DNA using the immunoSEQ Assay, a bias-controlled multiplex PCR. Per the source publication's procedure: The number of nucleated cells in each sample was estimated from the amplification of reference gene primers within the assay. Sequence reads were collapsed and filtered to measure the absolute abundance of every unique TCRbeta CDR3 rearrangement. For each sample, productive Simpson clonality was calculated by taking the square root of Simpson's diversity index across productive rearrangements. This immuneACCESS table, as held by TCRdb, lists in-frame sequences with V and J called but not all clones. Of the missing ones, under half trace to an unresolved V gene in checked studies; the others have no known cause. Clone size and the V and J calls come from that table; the DNA yielded D and trimming. The table for this sample lists 280,000 or so clones; less than 90% of them were counted only once. Of the sample, roughly 13% falls within the top ten clones.

Remarks on this clone: Its antigen target is currently unknown. The input lacks base qualities; no much larger clone sits a single base away.

The sequenced sample consisted of peripheral blood. The clonotype originates from a human donor in a cohort sampled during active COVID-19.

The CDR3 loop reads CAISGMDRGTEAFF. The nucleotide sequence is given as TGTGCCATCAGCGGAATGGACAGGGGGACTGAAGCTTTCTTT. The chain was built from TRBV10-3 and TRBJ1-1; TRBD1 aligns with 10 central bases. V ends up 6 bases short and J 5 bases short, with an unmatched junction base count of 6. The CDR3 covers 14 residues, taking in both the cysteine and the phenylalanine. Only the CDR3 DNA stays, 42 bases, in frame from base 1. Reading the germline V gene gives CDR1 ENHRY and CDR2 SYGVKD.